A selection of T cell receptor beta chains follows, all from one sample in a study of CD8 T cells in ankylosing spondylitis. TCRdb called the 5' RACE reads again in MiXCR, with one record for every CDR3 protein. In the table there are roughly 180,000 distinct CDR3 sequences, roughly 10% of which are singletons. The sequencing sample was made of blood, either unsorted or a sorted T cell fraction (not recorded which). The receptors derive from a female donor with ankylosing spondylitis or in good health (not recorded which). Both conserved end residues are part of each CDR3. The D gene is left open where the match is weak. Clone size appears in some rows only: once, few, many, or a class for an expanded clone.

TGTGCCACCAGCGGACACCACTACGAGCAGTACTTC,CATSGHHYEQYF,-,-,TRBJ2-7,TRBV15
TGTGCAAGTCGCTTAGCGGGAGACAGGGGCTCTGGAAACACCATATATTTT,CASRLAGDRGSGNTIYF,-,-,TRBJ1-3,TRBV12-2
TGTGCCAGCAGCCCCCGGCTAGAGTCGGGGTGGGAGCAGTACTTC,CASSPRLESGWEQYF,-,-,TRBJ2-7,TRBV9
TGTGCCAGCAGCCAAGGGACTAGCGTAAACTCCTACAATGAGCAGTTCTTC,CASSQGTSVNSYNEQFF,TRBD2,-,TRBJ2-1,TRBV3-1
TGTGCCAGCAGCTTAACTAGCGGGAGGGCCCGGGAGACCCAGTACTTC,CASSLTSGRARETQYF,TRBD2,once,TRBJ2-5,TRBV7-9
TGTGCCAGCAGTTACCTGCAGGACGAAGAGACCCAGTACTTC,CASSYLQDEETQYF,-,many,TRBJ2-5,TRBV6-2/TRBV6-3
TGCGCCAGCAACCAGGGTGGTCGGGCTTTCTTT,CASNQGGRAFF,-,few,TRBJ1-1,TRBV5-1
TGCAGCGTTGCCTACAATGAGCAGTTCTTC,CSVAYNEQFF,-,few,TRBJ2-1,TRBV29-1
TGTGCCAGCAGCTTAGGGGAGACTGAAGCTTTCTTT,CASSLGETEAFF,-,many,TRBJ1-1,TRBV7-9
TGCGCCAGCAGCGCGGGACTAGCGGGAGGGAATGAGCAGTTCTTC,CASSAGLAGGNEQFF,TRBD2,-,TRBJ2-1,TRBV5-1
TGCGCCAGCAGTGAGGGCGAATGGAGCTCCTACAATGAGCAGTTCTTC,CASSEGEWSSYNEQFF,-,many,TRBJ2-1,TRBV10-2
TGTGCCAGCAGCCCTTACAGGGTTGACGAGCCCCAGCATTTT,CASSPYRVDEPQHF,-,few,TRBJ1-5,TRBV27
TGTGCCATCTCCTCGGGGGAGCGGGATCAAGAGACCCAGTACTTC,CAISSGERDQETQYF,TRBD2,many,TRBJ2-5,TRBV10-3
TGTGCCAGCAGTTACCCAGGGGTCGAGGAGACCCAGTACTTC,CASSYPGVEETQYF,-,many,TRBJ2-5,TRBV6-5
TGTGCCAGCAGCGTAGGCGGGGCTGGGACCGGGGAGCTGTTTTTT,CASSVGGAGTGELFF,-,few,TRBJ2-2,TRBV9
TGTGCCAGCAGTCCGGGATACGGGGGCAATGAGCAGTTCTTC,CASSPGYGGNEQFF,-,-,TRBJ2-1,TRBV27
TGCGCCAGCAGCGCCAGGCGGGGGGTTGAGCAGTTCTTC,CASSARRGVEQFF,TRBD2,many,TRBJ2-1,TRBV4-3
TGTGCCAGCAAACCTACAGGGGGTGCAGATACGCAGTATTTT,CASKPTGGADTQYF,TRBD1,-,TRBJ2-3,TRBV7-6
TGCAGCGTTGAAGATCTCAGACTAGCGCTCTACAATGAGCAGTTCTTC,CSVEDLRLALYNEQFF,TRBD2,many,TRBJ2-1,TRBV29-1
TGTGCCAGCAGCCCTAGCATGGGGGAGCTGTTTTTT,CASSPSMGELFF,-,-,TRBJ2-2,TRBV7-9
TGCGCCAGCAGCCAAGATCCAGATAACTACGAGCAGTACTTC,CASSQDPDNYEQYF,-,many,TRBJ2-7,TRBV4-1
TGTGCCAGCAGTTCCCTCGGCGGGGACCCAGAGACCCAGTACTTC,CASSSLGGDPETQYF,-,-,TRBJ2-5,TRBV27
TGTGCCAGCAGCGCCTCCGGGGGGGTGGGTTCCTACGAGCAGTACTTC,CASSASGGVGSYEQYF,TRBD2,few,TRBJ2-7,TRBV9
TGTGCCAGCAGTTACTCGGGACTTGTCTCCTACGAGCAGTACTTC,CASSYSGLVSYEQYF,-,many,TRBJ2-7,TRBV6-2/TRBV6-3
TGTGCCAGCAGTTTTTTTGGGACGGACGAGCAGTACTTC,CASSFFGTDEQYF,-,few,TRBJ2-7,TRBV27
TGCGCCAGCAGCCAAGAACAAGTACTAGCGGGGTACAATGAGCAGTTCTTC,CASSQEQVLAGYNEQFF,TRBD2,-,TRBJ2-1,TRBV4-3
TGTGCCATCAAGACGGGGGTGGGAGGGGGCAACACTGAAGCTTTCTTT,CAIKTGVGGGNTEAFF,TRBD1,few,TRBJ1-1,TRBV10-3
TGCAGTGCTAGAAACCTGGAGGGCTACAATGAGCAGTTCTTC,CSARNLEGYNEQFF,-,few,TRBJ2-1,TRBV20-1
TGTGCCACTAATACAGGGGAAGGCTACACCTTC,CATNTGEGYTF,TRBD1,-,TRBJ1-2,TRBV3-1
TGTGCCAGCAGTGAAAGGAAGGACCCTAAAGGGGAGCAGTACTTC,CASSERKDPKGEQYF,-,few,TRBJ2-7,TRBV25-1
TGTGCCAGCAGTCATGGGGCGGGACTAGAAGAGACCCAGTACTTC,CASSHGAGLEETQYF,TRBD2,few,TRBJ2-5,TRBV12-3/TRBV12-4
TGTGCCAGCAGCGATAACACTGAAGCTTTCTTT,CASSDNTEAFF,-,many,TRBJ1-1,TRBV3-1
TGTGCCACCAGCAGAGAAGGGCAGCAAGAGACCCAGTACTTC,CATSREGQQETQYF,-,many,TRBJ2-5,TRBV15
TGCGCCAGCAGCCCGAGCAGGGGTCATGGAGAGCAGTTCTTC,CASSPSRGHGEQFF,-,few,TRBJ2-1,TRBV4-3
TGTGCCAGCAGCTTCCTAGCGAGGGACAATGAGCAGTTCTTC,CASSFLARDNEQFF,-,-,TRBJ2-1,TRBV13
TGTGCCAGCAGTTTAGGGTCCTCGCTGAGCCCGGGGTACCAAGAGACCCAGTACTTC,CASSLGSSLSPGYQETQYF,-,few,TRBJ2-5,TRBV12-3/TRBV12-4
TGTGCCAGCAGCGGACCGGGAGGCAGGAGCGAGCAGTACTTC,CASSGPGGRSEQYF,TRBD2,-,TRBJ2-7,TRBV9
TGTGCCACCAGCAGAGAGGGACAGGGAATTGACGAGCAGTACTTC,CATSREGQGIDEQYF,TRBD1,-,TRBJ2-7,TRBV15
TGTGCCATCAGTGAGACGATCAGCTCCACAGATACGCAGTATTTT,CAISETISSTDTQYF,-,few,TRBJ2-3,TRBV10-3
TGTGCCAGCAGAGGACAGGGTGCAAACTATGGCTACACCTTC,CASRGQGANYGYTF,TRBD1,many,TRBJ1-2,TRBV12-3/TRBV12-4
TGTGCCAGCAGCTCCCGACTAGACGAGCAGTACTTC,CASSSRLDEQYF,-,many,TRBJ2-7,TRBV5-6
TGTGCCAGCAGTTACTCAGTTGGGGCGGCTAGCACAGATACGCAGTATTTT,CASSYSVGAASTDTQYF,-,-,TRBJ2-3,TRBV6-5
TGTGCCATCAGTTGGGCCCCCTATGCTAGCGGGAGAGATGGAGATACGCAGTATTTT,CAISWAPYASGRDGDTQYF,TRBD2,few,TRBJ2-3,TRBV12-3/TRBV12-4
TGTGCCAGCAGTCCCGTTAGGTACGGAACCTACGAGCAGTACTTC,CASSPVRYGTYEQYF,-,-,TRBJ2-7,TRBV6-1
TGCAGTGTTACCGGGACTAGCGACTACGAGCAGTACTTC,CSVTGTSDYEQYF,TRBD2,-,TRBJ2-7,TRBV20-1
TGTGCCAGCAGTTTAGGGAACTGGACCTCCCCCCACAATGAGCAGTTTTTC,CASSLGNWTSPHNEQFF,-,-,TRBJ2-1,TRBV27
TGTGCCAGCAGCCTAGGGATGCGGGACTACAATGAGCAGTTCTTC,CASSLGMRDYNEQFF,-,-,TRBJ2-1,TRBV3-1
TGTGCCAGCAGCTGGACGGCTAGCGGGAGTACCTACAATGAGCAGTTCTTC,CASSWTASGSTYNEQFF,TRBD2,many,TRBJ2-1,TRBV11-2
TGTGCCAGCAGCGGGGGGACTAGCGCCTACAATGAGCAGTTCTTC,CASSGGTSAYNEQFF,TRBD2,-,TRBJ2-1,TRBV7-9
TGTGCCAGCACCACTAGCGGGAGGGAAGTCACGTCCTACGAGCAGTACTTC,CASTTSGREVTSYEQYF,TRBD2,many,TRBJ2-7,TRBV9